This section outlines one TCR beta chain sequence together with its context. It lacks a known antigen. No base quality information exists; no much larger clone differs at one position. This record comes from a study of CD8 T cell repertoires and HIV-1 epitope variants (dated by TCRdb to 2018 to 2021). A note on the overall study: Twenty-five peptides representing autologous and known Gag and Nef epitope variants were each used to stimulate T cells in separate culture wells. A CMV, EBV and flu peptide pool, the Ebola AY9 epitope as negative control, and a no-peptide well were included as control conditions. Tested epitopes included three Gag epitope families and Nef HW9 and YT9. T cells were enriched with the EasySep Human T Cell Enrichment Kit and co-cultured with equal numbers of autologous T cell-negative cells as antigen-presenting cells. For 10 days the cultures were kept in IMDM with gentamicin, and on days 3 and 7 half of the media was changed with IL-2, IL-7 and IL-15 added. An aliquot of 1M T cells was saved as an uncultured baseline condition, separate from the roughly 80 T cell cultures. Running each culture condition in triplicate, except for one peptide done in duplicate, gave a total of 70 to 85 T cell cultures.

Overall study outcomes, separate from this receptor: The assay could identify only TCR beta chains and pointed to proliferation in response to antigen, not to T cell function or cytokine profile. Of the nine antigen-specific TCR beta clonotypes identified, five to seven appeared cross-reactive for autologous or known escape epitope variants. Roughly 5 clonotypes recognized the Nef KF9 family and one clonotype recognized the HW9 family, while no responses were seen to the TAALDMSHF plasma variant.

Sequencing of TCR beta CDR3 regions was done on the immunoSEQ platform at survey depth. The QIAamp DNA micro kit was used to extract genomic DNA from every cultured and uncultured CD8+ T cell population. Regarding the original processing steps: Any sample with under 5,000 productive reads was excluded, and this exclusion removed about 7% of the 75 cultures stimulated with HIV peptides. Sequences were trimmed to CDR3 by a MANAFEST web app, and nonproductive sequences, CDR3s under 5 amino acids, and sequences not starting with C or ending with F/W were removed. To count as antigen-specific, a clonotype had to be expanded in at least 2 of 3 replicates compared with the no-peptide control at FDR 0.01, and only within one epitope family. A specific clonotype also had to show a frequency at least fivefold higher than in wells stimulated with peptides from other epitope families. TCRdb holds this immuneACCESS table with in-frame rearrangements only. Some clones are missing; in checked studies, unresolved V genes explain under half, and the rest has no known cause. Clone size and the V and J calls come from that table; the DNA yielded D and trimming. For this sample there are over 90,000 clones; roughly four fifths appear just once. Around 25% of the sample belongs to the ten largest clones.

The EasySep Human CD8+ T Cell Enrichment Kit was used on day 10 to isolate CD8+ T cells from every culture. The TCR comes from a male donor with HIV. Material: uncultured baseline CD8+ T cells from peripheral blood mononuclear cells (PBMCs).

The DNA is as follows: TGTGCCAGCAGTACAACAGGGGACTATGGCTACACCTTC. This gives the protein CASSTTGDYGYTF. The rearranged segments are TRBV6-1 and TRBJ1-2, with TRBD1 matching 7 junction bases. There are 13 amino acids in the CDR3, from cysteine to phenylalanine inclusive. Of the read, only the CDR3 DNA is kept; its 39 bases are in frame from base 1. According to the germline V gene, CDR1 reads MNHNS and CDR2 reads SASEGT. V is cut back by 5 bases and J by 3 bases, with 3 bases in the junction unmatched.